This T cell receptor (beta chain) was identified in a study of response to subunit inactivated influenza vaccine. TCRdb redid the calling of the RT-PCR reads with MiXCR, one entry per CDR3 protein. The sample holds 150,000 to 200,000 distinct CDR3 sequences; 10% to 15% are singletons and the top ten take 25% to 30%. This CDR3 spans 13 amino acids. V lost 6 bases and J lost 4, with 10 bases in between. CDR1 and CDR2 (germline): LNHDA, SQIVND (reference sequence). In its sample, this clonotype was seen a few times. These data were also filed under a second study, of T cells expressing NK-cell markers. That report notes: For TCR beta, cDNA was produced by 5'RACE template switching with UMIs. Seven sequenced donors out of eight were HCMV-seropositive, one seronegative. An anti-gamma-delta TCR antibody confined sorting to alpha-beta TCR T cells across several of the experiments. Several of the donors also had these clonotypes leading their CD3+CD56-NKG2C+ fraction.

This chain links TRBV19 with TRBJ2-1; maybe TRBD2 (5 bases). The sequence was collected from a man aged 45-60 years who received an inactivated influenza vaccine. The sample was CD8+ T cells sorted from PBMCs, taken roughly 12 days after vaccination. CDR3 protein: CASSTRVYNEQFF. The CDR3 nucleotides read TGTGCCAGTAGCACGCGGGTTTACAATGAGCAGTTCTTC.